This T cell receptor (beta chain) was recovered during a study of Graves' ophthalmopathy and Graves' hyperthyroidism (dated by TCRdb to the late 2010s). Turning to the overall study: Peripheral blood was collected before any treatment was given, at the time of initial diagnosis. The study used TCR beta repertoire signatures to distinguish Graves' ophthalmopathy from Graves' hyperthyroidism and to predict progression to ophthalmopathy. A discovery set of about a hundred patients (43 ophthalmopathy, about 59 stable hyperthyroidism) was enrolled to explore V-J signatures distinguishing ophthalmopathy from hyperthyroidism. An independent validation cohort was composed of 18 to 20 hyperthyroidism patients and 15 to 17 patients who later progressed from hyperthyroidism to ophthalmopathy. In five or six hyperthyroidism patients, the T-cell repertoires found in thyroid tissue were compared with those found in blood. Following sample collection, hyperthyroidism patients were given methimazole at a starting dose of 30 mg daily, and ophthalmopathy patients were given high-dose intravenous methylprednisolone. In total, some 130 blood samples were TCR-sequenced: fewer than 50 ophthalmopathy, roughly 77 hyperthyroidism and some 17 hyperthyroidism-to-ophthalmopathy patients.

For repertoire sequencing, the TCR beta CDR3 regions were amplified from RNA transcripts. The first round was an RT-PCR using HTBI primers with the Qiagen OneStep RT-PCR kit, and this first round was followed by a second-round multiplex PCR, then size selection and purification. The libraries underwent paired-end sequencing with 100 bp reads on an Illumina HiSeq2000. The study's processing was this. SOAPnuke was used to process the reads, removing any read that contained adapters or uncalled bases, had a mean Phred below 15, or lacked an exact match to the constant primer or identifier. High-quality paired reads were merged with COPE v1.2.5. Each unique nucleotide sequence was defined as a clonotype, and clonotypes were aligned to IMGT TRB V, D and J references with MiTCR v1.1. The analysis was limited to V-J combinations with a frequency above 0.0001, which together covered over 99% of the repertoires. For each V-J combination, a TCR clonal expansion and chaos score was defined as F50 clonal expansion divided by the chaos observed in the TCRdist matrix. Welch's t-statistics and random forest were used to reduce the features to about a dozen V-J combinations, which were then used as input to a naive Bayes classifier. The Morisita-Horn index was used to measure how similar the thyroid and blood repertoires were. Clones were called with MiXCR by TCRdb after fastp trimmed the public reads at Q25, and only in-frame beta chains were retained. Rows with a matching CDR3 protein are joined into one entry that keeps the most common DNA and genes. It is TCRdb's table, rather than the study itself, that gives the V and J calls and clone size. This sample holds 300,000 to 450,000 distinct CDR3 sequences; about 18% were observed only once. Jointly, the top ten make up roughly 2.6% of the sample.

Cut back by 7 bases and 3 bases, the V and J ends lie 4 bases apart. Looking up the germline V gene yields CDR1 MDHEN and CDR2 SYDVKM. There are 11 amino acids in the CDR3, from cysteine to phenylalanine inclusive. CDR3 DNA only is kept here, 33 bases in frame from base 1. Stable hyperthyroidism was defined as no progression to ophthalmopathy within 18 months of follow-up. Hyperthyroidism patients were newly diagnosed, with disease duration under 2 months, and aged 18 to 65 years. Patients with other autoimmune diseases, uncontrolled infections, pregnancy or lactation were excluded. Diagnosis was based on clinical symptoms, serum thyroxine, TRAb, thyroid ultrasound and orbital computed tomography. Using Ficoll-Paque density gradient centrifugation, PBMCs were isolated from 10 ml of fresh peripheral blood. Trizol reagent was used to extract the total RNA, and its quality was then checked on an Agilent 2100 Bioanalyzer.

As to this clonotype: Which antigen it targets is not known. It has no much larger one-base neighbor in the sample; base qualities were not kept.

What the authors observed across the whole study: Among expanded thyroid clonotypes with frequency above 0.001, most also showed up in blood, which suggests that blood repertoires may reflect the thyroid immune response. In validation, the model predicted ophthalmopathy progression with 55% to 71% sensitivity and approximately 78% specificity; 12 predicted patients were CT-confirmed with GO in a median of approximately 6.2 months. Sample size was not predetermined statistically, and investigators were not blinded to group allocation. Ophthalmopathy was separated from stable hyperthyroidism by the 13-signature model with about 85% sensitivity and 81% to 84% specificity in cross-validation and with 80%/75% in the test set.

The chain links TRBV28 with TRBJ2-1, with the D gene too uncertain to name. The sequence was collected from an adult woman with stable Graves' hyperthyroidism. The sample taken for sequencing was peripheral blood. The CDR3 protein sequence reads: CASTNYNEQFF. The DNA sequence is TGTGCCAGCACGAACTACAATGAGCAGTTCTTC.